The sequence of this T cell receptor (beta chain) was determined in a study of blood T cell repertoires in COVID-19 (TCRdb year 2020). Regarding the complete study: The collaborator samples originated in the United States, Italy and Spain and spanned the acute and convalescent phases of COVID-19. The prospective study material was composed of cDNA or gDNA derived from T cells, B-cell-depleted T cells, or PBMCs. Samples came from the ongoing ImmuneRACE study (first 160 participants) plus 1,254 subjects from 6 global collaborators. Deeply sampled blood TCRbeta repertoires from subjects exposed to, actively infected with, or recovered from COVID-19 were included in the dataset. A de-identified subject ID, COVID-19 status, age in years and sex were almost always included in the sample metadata. Where available, HLA class I and class II types were obtained from metadata supplied by the sample provider rather than from assay-based typing. A freely available public database, intended as a resource for researchers studying the immune response to SARS-CoV-2, is where the repertoires were released. General conclusions and limits of the study: Clinical and demographic metadata were provided uncurated, with the amount varying by source and participant.

CDR1 and CDR2 are read off the germline V gene (reference sequence) as MNHEY and SMNVEV. The CDR3 measures 16 amino acids from cysteine to phenylalanine. Only the CDR3 part of the read is kept: 48 bases, read in frame from the first base. V is reduced by 7 bases and J by 6 bases, leaving a spacing of 19 bases between them. In the prospective study, participants were about 18 to 89 years old, resided in about 25 geographic areas of the United States, and were enrolled through a virtual design. To assign participants to cohorts, the prospective study relied on clinical history that participants themselves reported in a screening survey and a study questionnaire. In the prospective study, whole blood, serum and a nasopharyngeal or oropharyngeal swab were collected from each participant by mobile phlebotomists. Additional blood draws and questionnaires over an approximately two-month period could optionally be provided by prospective study participants. Before DNA extraction, prospective study blood samples were shipped either frozen or at room temperature.

About this clone itself: No antigen is known for it. Base qualities are not at hand, and no much larger clone is one base apart.

The immunoSEQ Assay, a bias-controlled multiplex PCR, was used to amplify TCRbeta CDR3 regions from genomic DNA. For the original study's pipeline: The number of nucleated cells in each sample was estimated by amplification of reference gene primers within the assay. Sequence reads were collapsed and filtered to measure the absolute abundance of every unique TCRbeta CDR3 rearrangement. For each sample, productive Simpson clonality was calculated by taking the square root of Simpson's diversity index across productive rearrangements. TCRdb took over this immuneACCESS table, retaining in-frame rearrangements with V and J assigned. Such tables are incomplete; in checked studies, under half of the missing clones stem from an unresolved V gene, and the remainder is unexplained. From that table come the V and J calls and clone size; the DNA was used to work out D and trimming. This sample comprises some 190,000 clones, 86% of them detected only once. 5% to 7% of the sample lies in the top ten.

The rearranged chain carries TRBV27 and TRBJ1-6; the D gene is perhaps TRBD1, on 6 matching bases. This TCR was recovered from a man aged 40-49 years with acute COVID-19. The sample comprised PBMCs or T cells enriched from blood (not recorded which). The CDR3 region has the sequence CASTESGHRANSPLHF. The DNA reads as follows: TGTGCCAGCACCGAATCCGGGCACAGGGCTAATTCACCCCTCCACTTT.